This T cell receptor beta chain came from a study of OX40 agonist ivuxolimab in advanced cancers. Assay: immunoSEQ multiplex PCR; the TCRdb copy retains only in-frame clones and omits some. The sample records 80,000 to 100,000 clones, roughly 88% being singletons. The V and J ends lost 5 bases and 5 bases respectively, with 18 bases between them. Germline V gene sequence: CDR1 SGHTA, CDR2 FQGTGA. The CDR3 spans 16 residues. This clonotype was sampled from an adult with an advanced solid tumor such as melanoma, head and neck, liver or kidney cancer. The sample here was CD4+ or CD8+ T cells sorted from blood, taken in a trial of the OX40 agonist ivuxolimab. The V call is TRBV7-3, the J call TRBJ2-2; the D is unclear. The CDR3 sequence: CASSLQTRTATGELFF. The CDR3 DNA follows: TGTGCCAGCAGCCTCCAAACTCGGACGGCTACCGGGGAGCTGTTTTTT.